These T cell receptor beta chains were read from a single sample in a study of T cells in Graves' hyperthyroidism and ophthalmopathy. In TCRdb, the multiplex PCR reads were re-called with MiXCR into one record per CDR3 protein. The sample carries 450,000 to 650,000 distinct CDR3 sequences, about 20% recorded once. The sequenced sample was blood. All receptors derive from a young man with Graves' hyperthyroidism. CDR3s include the opening cysteine and the closing phenylalanine or tryptophan.

v_call	j_call	cdr3_aa
TRBV5-1	TRBJ2-7	CASSHTHGGSQGNEQYF
TRBV29-1	TRBJ1-2	CSVVTTDYGYTF
TRBV12-3/TRBV12-4	TRBJ2-3	CASRRDCSHF
TRBV28	TRBJ1-2	CASSGSNYGYTF
TRBV28	TRBJ1-1	CASSRDGLLNTEASF
TRBV11-1	TRBJ2-7	CASSLATSGGAFAQYF
TRBV12-3/TRBV12-4	TRBJ2-5	CASSFQTRGETQYF
TRBV2	TRBJ1-2	CASSERDNTGYTF
TRBV19	TRBJ1-5	CASRGDRRAQHF
TRBV13	TRBJ1-1	CASGPAGGGYAFF
TRBV6-1	TRBJ2-6	CASSGAYGSGANVLTF
TRBV5-1	TRBJ2-2	CASSRGLADTGELFF
TRBV7-9	TRBJ2-7	CASSLQYEQYF
TRBV5-1	TRBJ1-2	CASSSTGPNYGYTF
TRBV19	TRBJ1-6	CASTAAGGPNSPLHF
TRBV5-1	TRBJ2-7	CASSPPGQFHEQYF
TRBV15	TRBJ2-2	CATSTRRGANTGELFF
TRBV10-3	TRBJ2-2	CAIRPGRNTGELFF
TRBV28	TRBJ2-5	CASKIGGYQETQYF
TRBV7-9	TRBJ2-7	CACSLESGREQYF
TRBV7-8	TRBJ2-2	CASSLGLITGELFF
TRBV6-1	TRBJ1-5	CASSDRPLGDQPQHF
TRBV6-1	TRBJ2-5	CASWVDMGLQETQYF
TRBV7-2	TRBJ1-3	CASSAREGTIYF
TRBV15	TRBJ1-1	CATRGGVRTEAFF
TRBV27	TRBJ1-1	CASSLFGGRAFF
TRBV6-1	TRBJ2-5	CASRTGGSETQYF
TRBV10-1	TRBJ2-5	CASSLSPLDGQETQYF
TRBV27	TRBJ1-6	CASSFGQGGSPLHF
TRBV20-1	TRBJ2-5	CSAIGDTETQYF
TRBV7-2	TRBJ2-7	CASSLGGFWEQYF
TRBV9	TRBJ2-5	CASSPRWQETQYF
TRBV11-2	TRBJ1-1	CASSPGARGSEAFF
TRBV6-1	TRBJ1-5	CASSETRDIDQPQHF
TRBV6-2/TRBV6-3	TRBJ1-1	CASSYLPGEAMNTEAFF
TRBV6-2/TRBV6-3	TRBJ2-5	CASSYDAGRETQYF
TRBV29-1	TRBJ2-7	CSVRTVTYEQYF
TRBV28	TRBJ2-7	CASSLPGVHEQYF
TRBV27	TRBJ2-4	CASSSRQGEAKNIKYF
TRBV19	TRBJ1-1	CASNLPDRGLAFF
TRBV29-1	TRBJ1-5	CSVARGVGQPQHF
TRBV10-3	TRBJ2-5	CAISLLYGLAGETQYF
TRBV29-1	TRBJ1-1	CSVDPGGEAFF
TRBV24-1	TRBJ2-5	CATSDLGVETQYF
TRBV20-1	TRBJ2-7	CSASPSGLPSYEQYF
TRBV5-1	TRBJ1-2	CASRSSGGEHYGYTF
TRBV29-1	TRBJ1-1	CSVEGGQRYTEAFF
TRBV5-1	TRBJ1-1	CASSLAIIGDTEAFF
TRBV9	TRBJ2-7	CASSVGNSEGYEQYF
TRBV28	TRBJ1-1	CASNHLRRGRGNTEAFF
TRBV6-5	TRBJ2-5	CASSYSWTFKGETQYF